Described below is a single TCR beta chain sequence and its context. Its specificity is unknown. Clones were read by immunoSEQ multiplex PCR, and TCRdb kept only the in-frame ones, dropping some. The table has 150,000 to 200,000 clones, approximately 86% seen once. The data derive from a study of lymphopenia after photon versus proton radiotherapy. Regarding the study as a whole: Survival link was tested only in deceased patients; proton benefit remains a possibility. Proton therapy kept repertoires fairly stable, unlike photons, which gained effector/memory cells.

This clonotype was sampled from a man aged 50 to 60 with gastric cancer. The specimen was peripheral blood, collected from a patient treated with photon-based radiotherapy.

In nucleotides, the CDR3 is TGTGCCAGCAGCCTCTTGGGCAGTACCGAGCAGTACTTC. Its protein product is CASSLLGSTEQYF. The chain has TRBV9 and TRBJ2-7; D unclear. Germline V gene sequence: CDR1 SGDLS, CDR2 YYNGEE. The CDR3 runs to 13 residues. Trimming removed 4 bases at V and 6 bases at J, with 14 bases between. Supplemented by reference TRBV9 and TRBJ2-7, the full variable domain reads DSGVTQTPKHLITATGQRVTLRCSPRSGDLSVYWYQQSLDQGLQFLIQYYNGEERAKGNILERFSAQQFPDLHSELNLSSLELGDSALYFCASSLLGSTEQYFGPGTRLTVT.